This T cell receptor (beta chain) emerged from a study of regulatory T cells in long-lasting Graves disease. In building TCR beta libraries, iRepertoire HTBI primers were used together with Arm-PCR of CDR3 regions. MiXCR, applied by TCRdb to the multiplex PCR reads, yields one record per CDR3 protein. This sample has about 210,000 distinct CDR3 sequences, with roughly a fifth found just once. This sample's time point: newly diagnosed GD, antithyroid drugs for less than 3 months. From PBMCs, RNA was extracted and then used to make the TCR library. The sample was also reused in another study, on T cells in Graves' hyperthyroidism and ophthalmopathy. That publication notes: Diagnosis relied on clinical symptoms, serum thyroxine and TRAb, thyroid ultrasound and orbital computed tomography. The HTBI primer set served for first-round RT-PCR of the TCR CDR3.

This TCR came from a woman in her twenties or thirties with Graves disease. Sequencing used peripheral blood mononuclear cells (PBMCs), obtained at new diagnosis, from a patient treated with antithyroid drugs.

CDR3 in amino acids: CASSLTLGQGIVMNTEAFF. As DNA, the CDR3 is TGTGCCAGCAGCTTGACGTTAGGACAGGGAATTGTAATGAACACTGAAGCTTTCTTT. This chain uses TRBV5-4 with TRBJ1-1; 8 nucleotides align to TRBD1. The CDR3 runs to 19 residues. V trimming: 1 base; J trimming: 0 bases; junction bases outside the gene matches: 14. CDR1 and CDR2 from the germline V gene are SGHNT and YYREEE (reference sequence).